This T cell receptor (beta chain) was captured in a study of Graves' ophthalmopathy and Graves' hyperthyroidism. CDR1 and CDR2 (germline): KGHSH, LQKENI. The CDR3 loop spans 15 amino acids. V was shortened by 3 bases and J by 0 bases, with 11 bases between the two germline ends. Other autoimmune diseases, uncontrolled infections, pregnancy and lactation each led to patient exclusion. PBMCs were obtained from 8.5 to 10 ml of fresh peripheral blood. Study conclusions and caveats: Progression of ophthalmopathy was predicted by the model with more than 70% sensitivity and roughly 73% specificity. A model built from 13 signatures distinguished ophthalmopathy from stable hyperthyroidism with approximately 90% sensitivity and approximately 81% specificity.

Worth noting for this clonotype: Antigen: not known.

The sequenced template was RNA, covering the TCR beta CDR3 region. Second-round multiplex PCR came after first-round RT-PCR with HTBI primers. TCRdb redid the calling of the multiplex PCR reads with MiXCR, one entry per CDR3 protein. This sample has more than 300,000 distinct CDR3 sequences; 15% occur once, and the top ten carry roughly 7%. The rearrangement uses TRBV18 and TRBJ1-2, with TRBD1 as a possible D gene (6 bases). Sequenced sample: peripheral blood. This clonotype originated in a woman aged 18-29 years with stable Graves' hyperthyroidism. CDR3 DNA sequence: TGTGCCAGCTCACCCTCCGGACAGCCTAACTATGGCTACACCTTC. It translates to CASSPSGQPNYGYTF.